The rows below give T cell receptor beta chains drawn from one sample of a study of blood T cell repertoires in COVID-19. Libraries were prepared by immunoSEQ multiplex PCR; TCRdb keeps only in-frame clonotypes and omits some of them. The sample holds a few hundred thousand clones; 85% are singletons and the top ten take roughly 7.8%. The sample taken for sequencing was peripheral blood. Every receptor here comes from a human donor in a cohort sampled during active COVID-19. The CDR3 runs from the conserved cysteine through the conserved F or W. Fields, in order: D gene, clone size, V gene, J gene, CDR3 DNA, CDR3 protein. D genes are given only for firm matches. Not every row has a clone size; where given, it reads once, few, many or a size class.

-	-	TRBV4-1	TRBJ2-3	TGCGCCAGCAGCTGGGGCGGAGGCACAGATACGCAGTATTTT	CASSWGGGTDTQYF
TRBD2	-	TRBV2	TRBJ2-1	TGTGCCAACACAACTAGCGGGCCCTACAATGAGCAGTTCTTC	CANTTSGPYNEQFF
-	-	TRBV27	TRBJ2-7	TGTGCCAGCAGTTTAACCTACAGGGACCCTTTGGGGGAGCAGTACTTC	CASSLTYRDPLGEQYF
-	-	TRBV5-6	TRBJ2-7	TGTGCCAGCAGCTTGAAGGGGTACGAGCAGTACTTC	CASSLKGYEQYF
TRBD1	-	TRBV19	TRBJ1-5	TGTGCCAGTAGTCCCACAGGGGATCAGCCCCAGCATTTT	CASSPTGDQPQHF
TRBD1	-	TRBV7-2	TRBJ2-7	TGTGCCAGCAGTAAGAAGGGACAGAGCTTATCCTACGAGCAGTACTTC	CASSKKGQSLSYEQYF
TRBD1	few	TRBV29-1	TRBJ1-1	TGCAGCGTCGCCGGGACAGGGCACACGGACACTGAAGCTTTCTTT	CSVAGTGHTDTEAFF
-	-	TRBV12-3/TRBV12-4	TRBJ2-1	TGTGCCAGCAGCTTAAGGGGTGAGCAGTTCTTC	CASSLRGEQFF
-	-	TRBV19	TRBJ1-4	TGTGCCAGTAGTTCCCAGGGGAAGTCCTACGAAAAACTGTTTTTT	CASSSQGKSYEKLFF
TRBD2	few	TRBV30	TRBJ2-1	TGTGCCTGGAGTGTGGGCGGGGGGAGTCCCAGAGAGCAGTTCTTC	CAWSVGGGSPREQFF
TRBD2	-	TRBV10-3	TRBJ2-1	TGTGCCATCAGTGAGCCGGGGGGGGCTCTCCATGAGCAGTTCTTC	CAISEPGGALHEQFF
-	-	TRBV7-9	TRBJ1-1	TGTGCCAGCAGCCCCGGGGGGGGCTCTACGAACACTGAAGCTTTCTTT	CASSPGGGSTNTEAFF
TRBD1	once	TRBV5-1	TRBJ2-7	TGCGCCAGCAGCCACCTCGGGACAGGGCTCTACGAGCAGTACTTC	CASSHLGTGLYEQYF
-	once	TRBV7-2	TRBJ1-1	TGTGCCAGCAGCCCCCCGTCCCGGCGGTCAGCTTTCTTT	CASSPPSRRSAFF
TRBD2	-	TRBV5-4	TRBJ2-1	TGTGCCAGCAGCCCCGCTCCGCTTTTAGCGGGGGGTGTCAATGAGCAGTTCTTC	CASSPAPLLAGGVNEQFF
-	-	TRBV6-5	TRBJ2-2	TGTGCCAGCAGTTACTCTCCAGACACCGGGGAGCTGTTTTTT	CASSYSPDTGELFF
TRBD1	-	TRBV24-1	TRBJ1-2	TGTGCCACCAGTGATTTGAGCACCGGGACAGGGTTTCGTGGCTACACCTTC	CATSDLSTGTGFRGYTF
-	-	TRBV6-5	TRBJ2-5	TGTGCCAGCAGCCTTGGGTTACAGGGTAGGAAGACCCAGTACTTC	CASSLGLQGRKTQYF
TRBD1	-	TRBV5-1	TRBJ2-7	TGCGCCAGCAGCTTGGCCGTACAGGGGAGCTACGAGCAGTACTTC	CASSLAVQGSYEQYF
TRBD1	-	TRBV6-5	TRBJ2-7	TGTGCCAGCAAGGGACAGGGGAGCGCCTACGAGCAGTACTTC	CASKGQGSAYEQYF
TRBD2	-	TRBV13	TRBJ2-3	TGTGCCAGCAGCTTATGGAACGGCGGGGGGATCACAGATACGCAGTATTTT	CASSLWNGGGITDTQYF
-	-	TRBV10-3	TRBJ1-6	TGTGCCATCAGTGAGATATATAATTCACCCCTCCACTTT	CAISEIYNSPLHF
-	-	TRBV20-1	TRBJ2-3	TGCAGTGCCCACAACACAGATACGCAGTATTTT	CSAHNTDTQYF
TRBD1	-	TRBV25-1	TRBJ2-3	TGTGCCAGCCGGGGGACAGGGGGGGATACGCAGTATTTT	CASRGTGGDTQYF
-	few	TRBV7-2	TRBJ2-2	TGTGCCAGCAGCTTAGTGCGGGGGCTCGGCACCGGGGAGCTGTTTTTT	CASSLVRGLGTGELFF
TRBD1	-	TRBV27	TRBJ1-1	TGTGCCAGCAGTTTGAACCCGGGACAGTTTCTTGAGGCTTTCTTT	CASSLNPGQFLEAFF
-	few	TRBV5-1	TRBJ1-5	TGCGCCAGCAGCCCAAGCGGGACGGTGAGACAGCCCCAGCATTTT	CASSPSGTVRQPQHF
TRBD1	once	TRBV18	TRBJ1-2	TGTGCCAGCTCACCTCAGGGGGCCCACTATGGCTACACCTTC	CASSPQGAHYGYTF
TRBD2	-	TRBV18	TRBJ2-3	TGTGCCAGCTCACCCCCTCAAGTAGCGGGGTCAGATACGCAGTATTTT	CASSPPQVAGSDTQYF
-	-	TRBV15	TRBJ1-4	TGTGCCACCAGCAGAGATCACTTCACTACAACTAATGAAAAACTGTTTTTT	CATSRDHFTTTNEKLFF
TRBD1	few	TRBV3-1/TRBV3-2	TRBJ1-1	TGTGCCAGCAGCCCTCTATATGGGACAGGGCTTAACACTGAAGCTTTCTTT	CASSPLYGTGLNTEAFF
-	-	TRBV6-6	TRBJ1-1	TGTGCCAGCAGTTACCCCCTATACGAAGCTTTCTTT	CASSYPLYEAFF
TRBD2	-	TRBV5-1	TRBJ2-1	TGCGCCAGCAGCTCTAGCGGGGGATCCTACAATGAGCAGTTCTTC	CASSSSGGSYNEQFF
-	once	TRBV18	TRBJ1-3	TGTGCCAGCTCCAATACTAACTCTGGAAACACCATATATTTT	CASSNTNSGNTIYF
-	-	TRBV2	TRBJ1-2	TGTGCCAGCAGGGATAGACAGGCCACTACTAACTATGGCTACACCTTC	CASRDRQATTNYGYTF
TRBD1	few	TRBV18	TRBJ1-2	TGTGCCAGCTCACAAGGGACAGCCAAACCTTATGGCTACACCTTC	CASSQGTAKPYGYTF
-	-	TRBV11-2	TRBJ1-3	TGTGCCAGCAGCTCCCAAGCAGGGCCCTTTACTGGAAACACCATATATTTT	CASSSQAGPFTGNTIYF
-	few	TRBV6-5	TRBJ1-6	TGTGCCAGCAGCCGGGGGTTGAGGAATTCACCCCTCCACTTT	CASSRGLRNSPLHF
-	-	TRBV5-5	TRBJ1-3	TGTGCCAGCAGCCCTGCCAGGGTTGATGGAAACACCATATATTTT	CASSPARVDGNTIYF
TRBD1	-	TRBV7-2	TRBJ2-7	TGTGCCAGCAGCTTCTACAGGGGATCTTACGAGCAGTACTTC	CASSFYRGSYEQYF
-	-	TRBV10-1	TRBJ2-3	TGCGCCAGCAAGAGGGACTTCACAGATACGCAGTATTTT	CASKRDFTDTQYF
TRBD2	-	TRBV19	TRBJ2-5	TGTGCCAGTAGCCAACTAGCGGGGGGCCAAGAGACCCAGTACTTC	CASSQLAGGQETQYF
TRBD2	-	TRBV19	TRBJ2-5	TGTGCCAGTAGGCGGACTAGCGGGTTCCAAGAGACCCAGTACTTC	CASRRTSGFQETQYF
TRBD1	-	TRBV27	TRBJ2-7	TGTGCCAGCAGCCGAACCGGGACAGGCGGCCTCGAGCAGTACTTC	CASSRTGTGGLEQYF
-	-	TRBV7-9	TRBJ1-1	TGTGCCAGCAGCCTACGGTTCCCGAACACTGAAGCTTTCTTT	CASSLRFPNTEAFF
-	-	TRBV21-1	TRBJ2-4	TGTGCCAGCGCTAGGGGCATCATACAGTACTTC	CASARGIIQYF
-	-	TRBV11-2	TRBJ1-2	TGTGCCAGCAGCTTAATGAGGGAAAGCGGCTACACCTTC	CASSLMRESGYTF
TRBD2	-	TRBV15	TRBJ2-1	TGTGCCACCAGCAGGGGCCCGGGACTAGCGGGGGGGGATCTTGAGCAGTTCTTC	CATSRGPGLAGGDLEQFF
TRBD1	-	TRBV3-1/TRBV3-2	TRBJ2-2	TGTGCCAGCAGCCCAGGACAGGGGGTCACCGGGGAGCTGTTTTTT	CASSPGQGVTGELFF
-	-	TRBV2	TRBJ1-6	TGTGCCAGCAGTCCGAAAGTGGGAGGGGCTGAGTCACCCCTCCACTTT	CASSPKVGGAESPLHF
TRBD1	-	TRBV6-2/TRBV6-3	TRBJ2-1	TGTGCCAGCAGTTCGCCCTACAGGGGGCGCAGCCCTCAAAATGAGCAGTTCTTC	CASSSPYRGRSPQNEQFF
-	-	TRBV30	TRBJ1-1	TGTGCCTGGAGTGTACGACTGGACACTGAAGCTTTCTTT	CAWSVRLDTEAFF
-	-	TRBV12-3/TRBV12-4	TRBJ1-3	TGTGCCAGCAGCTTTGCTGGAAACACCATATATTTT	CASSFAGNTIYF
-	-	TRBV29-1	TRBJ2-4	TGCAGCGATGGCTGGAGAAAGGGGGCCAAAAACATTCAGTACTTC	CSDGWRKGAKNIQYF
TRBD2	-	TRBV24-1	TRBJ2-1	TGTGCCACCAGTGGGACCACTAGCGGTCCCTACAATGAGCAGTTCTTC	CATSGTTSGPYNEQFF
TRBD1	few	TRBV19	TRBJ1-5	TGTGCCAGTGGACAGGGATTGCAGCCCCAGCATTTT	CASGQGLQPQHF
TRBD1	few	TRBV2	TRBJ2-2	TGTGCCAGCGTTCTACAGGGGTCGAACACCGGGGAGCTGTTTTTT	CASVLQGSNTGELFF
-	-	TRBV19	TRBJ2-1	TGTGCCAGTAGTCGGGGCAGGGGGGTGTCCTACAATGAGCAGTTCTTC	CASSRGRGVSYNEQFF
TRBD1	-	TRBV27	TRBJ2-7	TGTGCCAGCATCTCCCCCGGACAGGGGCCCCACGAGCAGTACTTC	CASISPGQGPHEQYF